The 27 T cell receptor beta chains reported below all come from one sample, sequenced in a study of shared clonotypes between healthy human individuals. Generated by immunoSEQ multiplex PCR, the TCRdb table keeps only in-frame clones and is missing some. The sample carries about 680,000 clones, about three quarters recorded once. The sequenced material came from memory CD4+ T cells sorted from blood. Subset described: CD45RA-negative fraction. The origin of the receptors is a woman in her twenties or thirties in good health.

The V and J genes are TRBV2 and TRBJ2-2, with 7 bases identical to TRBD2. V was pared by 6 bases and J by 7 bases, with 17 bases of the junction left unmatched. This CDR3 region has 17 residues. The V gene's germline CDR1 is SNHLY and CDR2 FYNNEI. The CDR3 here is CASRDLAGLLRGGELFF. As DNA, the CDR3 is TGTGCCAGCAGGGACTTAGCGGGCCTCCTTCGGGGCGGGGAGCTGTTTTTT.

This clone turned up a few times. The rearrangement links TRBV7-9 to TRBJ2-1, with D perhaps given as TRBD1 or TRBD2 (5 bases each). The CDR3 loop spans 16 amino acids. Per the germline V gene, CDR1 is SEHNR and CDR2 is FQNEAQ (reference sequence). V lost 5 bases, J lost 3 bases, and 17 bases lay in between. Written as DNA, the CDR3 is TGTGCCAGCAGCCACGGGGCAGGTGGGGGCTACAATGAGCAGTTCTTC. Its protein is CASSHGAGGGYNEQFF.

This clone came up a few times. The gene calls are TRBV7-8 and TRBJ1-1; D gene unclear. The V and J ends lost 5 bases and 0 bases respectively, with 7 bases between them. In germline, CDR1 is SGHVS, CDR2 FQNEAQ. The CDR3 runs to 13 residues. This chain's CDR3 is CASSARVNTEAFF. DNA of the CDR3: TGTGCCAGCAGCGCAAGGGTGAACACTGAAGCTTTCTTT. The full variable domain, with the rest looked up from reference TRBV7-8 and TRBJ1-1, is GAGVSQSPRYKVAKRGQDVALRCDPISGHVSLFWYQQALGQGPEFLTYFQNEAQLDKSGLPSDRFFAERPEGSVSTLKIQRTQQEDSAVYLCASSARVNTEAFFGQGTRLTVV.

The chain combines TRBV19 with TRBJ2-5; TRBD1 matches 12 bases. In germline, CDR1 is LNHDA, CDR2 SQIVND (reference sequence). V dropped 9 bases and J dropped 5; count of bases not matched to a gene: 7. The CDR3 totals 14 residues. CDR3 loop: CASSGTGGRETQYF. CDR3 DNA: TGTGCCAGCAGCGGGACAGGGGGCAGGGAGACCCAGTACTTC.

The genes are TRBV27 and TRBJ1-5; 11 bases align to TRBD1. After removal of 6 bases from V and 8 bases from J, the junction contained 3 bases not matched to a gene. CDR1 and CDR2 (germline): MNHEY, SMNVEV (reference sequence). This CDR3 has 13 amino acids. CDR3 sequence (DNA): TGTGCCAGCAGACGGACAGGGGGCAAGCCCCAGCATTTT. The encoded protein is CASRRTGGKPQHF.

V usage is TRBV5-1 and J usage is TRBJ2-1; no firm D call. The germline CDR1 and CDR2 sequences are SGHRS and YFSETQ. Trimming pared 0 bases from V and 8 bases from J, leaving 6 bases between. The CDR3 covers 12 residues. CDR3: CASSLEQHEQFF. CDR3 sequence (DNA): TGCGCCAGCAGCTTGGAACAACATGAGCAGTTCTTC.

CDR3 region: CASSPDGGVEQYF. CDR3 DNA: TGCGCCAGCAGCCCAGATGGGGGGGTCGAGCAGTACTTC. The rearrangement links TRBV5-1 to TRBJ2-7; 7 bases align to TRBD2. J was trimmed by 6 bases and V by 4 bases; bases with no gene match: 7. This CDR3 is built from 13 residues. Per germline, CDR1 SGHRS and CDR2 YFSETQ.

The chain recombines TRBV13 with TRBJ1-3; D gene uncertain. V dropped 5 bases and J dropped 4 bases, with 15 bases sitting between them. Germline CDR1 reads PRHDT; CDR2 reads FYEKMQ (reference sequence). This CDR3 comprises 15 residues. CDR3 loop: CASSHPRVLGNTIYF. CDR3 DNA sequence: TGTGCCAGCAGCCATCCGAGGGTTCTCGGAAACACCATATATTTT.

Note on this clone: A much larger clone sits a single nucleotide away, making a read error possible. The chain couples TRBV11-3 to TRBJ2-7; D perhaps matches TRBD1 (5 bases). Trimming left V 5 bases short and J 0 bases short, with 8 bases between. The CDR3 loop spans 13 amino acids. Germline V lookup: CDR1 SGHNT, CDR2 YENEEA. CDR3 bases: TGTGCCAGCAGCCCACAGGCCTCCTACGAGCAGTACTTC. This translates into CASSPQASYEQYF.

This clone showed up just a few times. The chain carries TRBV10-2 and TRBJ2-2; TRBD2 agrees at 10 bases. The trim removed 7 bases at V and 7 bases at J, leaving 12 bases unmatched. CDR3 size: 16 residues. Germline V CDR1 and CDR2: WSHSY, SAAADI. CDR3 nucleotides: TGCGCCAGCACCCTCTCAGCGGGAGGGCCTGGCGGGGAGCTGTTTTTT. Its protein is CASTLSAGGPGGELFF.

The gene calls are TRBV2 and TRBJ1-1, with D possibly being TRBD1 (5 bases). Germline CDR1 reads SNHLY; CDR2 reads FYNNEI. V was clipped by 2 bases and J by 0 bases, with 13 bases between them. This CDR3 contains 16 residues. The CDR3 sequence: CASSERDLRMNTEAFF. Written as DNA, the CDR3 is TGTGCCAGCAGTGAACGGGACTTACGGATGAACACTGAAGCTTTCTTT.

The chain employs TRBV6-5 and TRBJ2-4; D is perhaps TRBD2 (6 bases). CDR1 and CDR2 (germline): MNHEY, SVGAGI. Trimming took 6 bases from V and 0 from J, leaving 12 bases between them. The CDR3 is 15 residues long. The CDR3 nucleotides are TGTGCCAGCAGGGCCGGGGGTCTAGCCAAAAACATTCAGTACTTC. It encodes CASRAGGLAKNIQYF.

V is TRBV6-1 and J is TRBJ2-1; D is unclear. V lost 6 bases to trimming and J lost 5 bases, with 8 bases between them. The germline CDR1 and CDR2 sequences are MNHNS and SASEGT. This CDR3 region has 12 residues. The DNA of the CDR3 is TGTGCCAGCAGGGACGCGAACAATGAGCAGTTCTTC. Translation gives CASRDANNEQFF.

The J gene is TRBJ1-1, the V gene TRBV5-4; weak D call: TRBD1 (5 bases). The V and J ends lost 4 bases and 0 bases respectively, with 13 bases between them. This CDR3 is built from 15 residues. From germline, CDR1 is SGHNT and CDR2 YYREEE (reference sequence). This CDR3 is CASSNGGTMNTEAFF. The CDR3 coding sequence is TGTGCCAGCAGCAACGGGGGGACTATGAACACTGAAGCTTTCTTT.

With respect to this clone: The sample contains more than one DNA sequence encoding this CDR3. This rearrangement joins TRBV28 to TRBJ1-2, with D unresolved. The germline CDR1 and CDR2 sequences are MDHEN and SYDVKM. The germline V and J ends were trimmed by 3 bases and 5 bases, with 10 bases remaining between them. The CDR3 is 13 amino acids. CDR3 sequence reads: CASSLKGLYGYTF. CDR3 in DNA: TGTGCCAGCAGTTTGAAGGGTTTATATGGCTACACCTTC.

Comment on this clone: Only one base separates this from a far larger clonotype, so it likely reflects a read error. Other DNA sequences in the sample encode the same CDR3. This chain uses TRBV7-3 with TRBJ1-1, with D tentatively TRBD1 (5 bases). CDR3 size: 13 residues. The germline V gene encodes CDR1 SGHTA and CDR2 FQGTGA. V shed 4 bases and J shed 3 bases, with 9 bases lying between them. CDR3 region: CASSSQGDTEAFF. CDR3 nucleotide sequence: TGTGCCAGCAGCTCCCAGGGTGACACTGAAGCTTTCTTT.

The chain has TRBV6-5 and TRBJ2-7; D call uncertain. Trimming removed 6 bases at V and 3 bases at J, with 15 bases between. CDR1 and CDR2 (germline): MNHEY, SVGAGI. This CDR3 has 14 amino acids. DNA for the CDR3: TGTGCCAGCAGCCGATCCCCCACTTTCTACGAGCAGTACTTC. It is translated as CASSRSPTFYEQYF.

The J gene is TRBJ1-1, the V gene TRBV5-4, with a possible D match to TRBD1 (6 bases). This CDR3 region has 13 residues. The V end lost 7 bases, the J end lost 1 base, and 11 bases lay between the germline ends. The germline V gene encodes CDR1 SGHNT and CDR2 YYREEE (reference sequence). This CDR3 is CASGGRPNTEAFF. The CDR3 DNA reads as TGTGCCAGCGGGGGCAGGCCGAACACTGAAGCTTTCTTT.

Worth noting for this clone: Germline and junction disagree at one end, which may indicate a read error. V gene TRBV7-2 combines with J gene TRBJ1-5; D is possibly TRBD1 (5 bases). Germline CDR1 is SGHTA and CDR2 is FQGNSA. The CDR3 spans 15 residues. The DNA of the CDR3 is TGTGCCAGCAGTTTAGCGCCAGGGACGGGACAGCCCCAGCATTTT. It encodes CASSLAPGTGQPQHF.

The V call is TRBV6-5, the J call TRBJ1-1; maybe TRBD1 (6 bases). The V end lost 6 bases, the J end lost 4 bases, and 15 bases lay between the germline ends. CDR1 and CDR2 from the germline V gene are MNHEY and SVGAGI. CDR3 length: 14 amino acids. The CDR3 sequence: CASSGQYLGTEAFF. CDR3 DNA sequence: TGTGCCAGCAGCGGACAGTACTTGGGCACTGAAGCTTTCTTT.

The chain couples TRBV19 to TRBJ1-5; 7 nucleotides agree with TRBD1. The CDR3 runs 15 residues. Germline trimming cut 8 bases from V and 4 bases from J; bases unmatched to any gene: 11. Germline CDR1 LNHDA, CDR2 SQIVND (reference sequence). For the CDR3, the DNA is TGTGCCAGTGGCACGGGACAGAGGAAGAATCAGCCCCAGCATTTT. Translated: CASGTGQRKNQPQHF. The variable domain in full, completed from reference TRBV19 and TRBJ1-5, reads DGGITQSPKYLFRKEGQNVTLSCEQNLNHDAMYWYRQDPGQGLRLIYYSQIVNDFQKGDIAEGYSVSREKKESFPLTVTSAQKNPTAFYLCASGTGQRKNQPQHFGDGTRLSIL.

This clone was picked up one time. The chain combines TRBV29-1 with TRBJ2-1; TRBD2 might be the D (5 bases). CDR3 length: 14 amino acids. Deletions cut 2 bases from V and 2 bases from J, with 10 bases between. Germline V CDR1 and CDR2: SQVTM, ANQGSEA. CDR3 DNA: TGCAGCGTTGAAACAGCGGCCACCTACAATGAGCAGTTCTTC. Residues: CSVETAATYNEQFF.

The sample holds one count of this clone. The chain uses TRBV11-2 and TRBJ1-4; 8 positions agree with TRBD1. V gave up 4 bases and J gave up 5 bases; unmatched junction bases: 6. Per the germline V gene, CDR1 is SGHAT and CDR2 is FQNNGV. The CDR3 length is 15 residues. This CDR3 reads CASSSRQGRNEKLFF. The CDR3 coding sequence is TGTGCCAGCAGCTCTCGACAGGGGAGGAATGAAAAACTGTTTTTT.

As concerns this clone: One junction end does not reproduce the germline sequence, and a read error may be involved. The chain employs TRBV6-4 and TRBJ1-3; unclear D gene. From germline, CDR1 is MRHNA and CDR2 SNTAGT. This CDR3 is built from 12 residues. The CDR3 DNA sequence: TGTGCCAGCAGTGACTCGAGGCAGGATTATTACTTT. Its protein is CASSDSRQDYYF.

The chain carries TRBV27 and TRBJ1-3, with D hard to call. The CDR3 is 15 residues long. The germline V gene has CDR1 MNHEY and CDR2 SMNVEV (reference sequence). Trimming shortened V by 1 base and J by 0 bases, and 7 bases separated the two germline ends. CDR3 sequence reads: CASSLFGSSGNTIYF. Written as DNA, the CDR3 is TGTGCCAGCAGTTTATTCGGAAGCTCTGGAAACACCATATATTTT.

The rearrangement joins TRBV6-1 to TRBJ2-5; 10 positions agree with TRBD2. The J call may be incorrect, as the DNA end agrees better with TRBJ2-7. Germline V gives CDR1 MNHNS, CDR2 SASEGT. The CDR3 spans 16 residues. The CDR3 reads CASSETLAGTTYEQYF. CDR3 nucleotides: TGTGCCAGCAGTGAAACACTAGCGGGGACAACGTACGAGCAGTACTTC.

This chain joins TRBV11-2 and TRBJ2-5, with D possibly TRBD2 on 5 matching bases. V was pared by 1 base and J by 3 bases, with 12 bases between. The CDR3 is made up of 15 amino acids. From germline, CDR1 is SGHAT and CDR2 FQNNGV. This CDR3 is CASSLVPGSKETQYF. The CDR3, as DNA: TGTGCCAGCAGCTTAGTTCCGGGATCCAAAGAGACCCAGTACTTC.